Listed here are 29 T cell receptor beta chains from one sample, sequenced in a study of blood T cell repertoires in COVID-19. TCRdb keeps only in-frame clones here, not all; method: immunoSEQ multiplex PCR. The sample has over 300,000 clones; 89% are singletons. Sequencing was carried out using peripheral blood. Receptor source: a man aged 18 to 30 who had recovered from COVID-19.

The chain links TRBV5-6 to TRBJ2-2; D may be TRBD2 (6 bases). The length of the CDR3 is 14 residues. Per the germline V gene, CDR1 is SGHDT and CDR2 is YYEEEE. The V end lost 0 bases, the J end lost 6 bases, and 9 bases lay between the germline ends. Written as DNA, the CDR3 is TGTGCCAGCAGCTTGGACGGGGGATCCGGGGAGCTGTTTTTT. This sequence encodes CASSLDGGSGELFF.

This chain joins TRBV12-3 or TRBV12-4 and TRBJ1-5, with D perhaps matching TRBD1 (5 bases). The CDR3 is made up of 12 amino acids. The DNA of the CDR3 is TGTGCAGTCGGGTGGGGGGGTCAGCCCCAGCATTTT. It translates to CAVGWGGQPQHF.

Notes on this clone: This sample also contains other DNA sequences that code for the same CDR3. This chain joins TRBV5-6 and TRBJ1-5, with D unclear. The CDR3 totals 14 residues. Germline CDR1 SGHDT, CDR2 YYEEEE. Between the trimmed V and J ends, which lost 2 bases and 1 base, there was a span of 7 bases. The CDR3 reads CASSFGSSNQPQHF. The CDR3 nucleotides are TGTGCCAGCAGCTTCGGGTCGAGCAATCAGCCCCAGCATTTT.

V usage is TRBV6-5 and J usage is TRBJ2-3; D call uncertain. V was clipped by 5 bases and J by 2 bases, with 5 bases between them. CDR1 MNHEY and CDR2 SVGAGI come from the germline V gene. This CDR3 has 12 amino acids. This chain's CDR3 is CASSPPTDTQYF. The CDR3 DNA reads TGTGCCAGCAGTCCTCCCACAGATACGCAGTATTTT.

The rearrangement uses TRBV5-1 and TRBJ1-2; 8 nucleotides match TRBD1. CDR1 is SGHRS, CDR2 YFSETQ, per germline. The trim removed 3 bases at V and 6 bases at J, leaving 16 bases unmatched. There are 17 residues in the CDR3. The CDR3, as DNA: TGCGCCAGCAGCTCGCAGGGCCCCGGACAGGGTTTTGATGGCTACACCTTC. Translation: CASSSQGPGQGFDGYTF. Based on the CDR3 plus reference TRBV5-1 and TRBJ1-2, the full variable domain is KAGVTQTPRYLIKTRGQQVTLSCSPISGHRSVSWYQQTPGQGLQFLFEYFSETQRNKGNFPGRFSGRQFSNSRSEMNVSTLELGDSALYLCASSSQGPGQGFDGYTFGSGTRLTVV.

CDR3 DNA sequence: TGCGCCAGCAGGGACAACCATGAAAAACTGTTTTTT. This codes for CASRDNHEKLFF. The genes are TRBV5-1 and TRBJ1-4, with D perhaps TRBD1 (5 bases). There are 12 residues in the CDR3. Germline V gives CDR1 SGHRS, CDR2 YFSETQ. The germline V and J ends were trimmed by 5 bases and 6 bases, with 8 bases remaining between them. Combining the CDR3 with reference TRBV5-1 and TRBJ1-4 gives the whole variable domain KAGVTQTPRYLIKTRGQQVTLSCSPISGHRSVSWYQQTPGQGLQFLFEYFSETQRNKGNFPGRFSGRQFSNSRSEMNVSTLELGDSALYLCASRDNHEKLFFGSGTQLSVL.

The chain has TRBV10-2 and TRBJ2-2; TRBD2 is a possible D gene (6 bases). V lost 8 bases and J lost 6, with 13 bases in between. CDR3 size: 13 residues. Per the germline V gene, CDR1 is WSHSY and CDR2 is SAAADI. The CDR3 DNA follows: TGCGCCAGCGGCCGGGAGAGCCCCGGGGAGCTGTTTTTT. Translation: CASGRESPGELFF.

The sample holds one count of this clone. This chain links TRBV28 with TRBJ1-6; 9 bases map to TRBD1. The CDR3 loop spans 14 amino acids. The trim removed 5 bases at V and 8 bases at J, leaving 4 bases unmatched. Germline CDR1 MDHEN, CDR2 SYDVKM. This chain's CDR3 is CASSDGTGYSPLHF. Written as DNA, the CDR3 is TGTGCCAGCAGTGACGGGACAGGGTATTCACCCCTCCACTTT.

The V gene is TRBV7-2, the J gene TRBJ2-1, with 9 bases aligning to TRBD2. This CDR3 spans 15 amino acids. Germline lookup yields CDR1 SGHTA and CDR2 FQGNSA. Trimming at V came to 5 bases and at J to 5 bases, leaving 7 bases not matched to a gene. CDR3 in amino acids: CASSLSGGRDNEQFF. The CDR3 nucleotides are TGTGCCAGCAGCCTAAGCGGGGGGAGGGACAATGAGCAGTTCTTC.

The chain employs TRBV5-1 and TRBJ2-1; 7 nucleotides align to TRBD2. The V and J ends lost 3 bases and 0 bases, in that order; junction bases with no gene match: 3. The CDR3 runs to 15 residues. Germline V gene sequence: CDR1 SGHRS, CDR2 YFSETQ. The CDR3 loop is CASSYLADSYNEQFF. The DNA for the CDR3 is TGCGCCAGCAGCTACCTAGCGGACTCCTACAATGAGCAGTTCTTC.

The chain joins TRBV5-4 to TRBJ2-7; 13 positions agree with TRBD2. The length of the CDR3 is 17 residues. Per germline, CDR1 SGHNT and CDR2 YYREEE (reference sequence). V gave up 2 bases and J gave up 3 bases; unmatched junction bases: 8. The CDR3, as DNA: TGTGCCAGCAGCTTAGGGACTAGCGGGGTGAAGGTCTACGAGCAGTACTTC. Translated, it gives CASSLGTSGVKVYEQYF.

Written as DNA, the CDR3 is TGCAGTGCTGGTCAGTCCTACGAGCAGTACTTC. It specifies CSAGQSYEQYF. The chain combines TRBV20-1 with TRBJ2-7; D gene ambiguous. Deletions cut 5 bases from V and 1 base from J, with 6 bases between. The CDR3 loop spans 11 amino acids. In germline, CDR1 is DFQATT, CDR2 SNEGSKA (reference sequence).

The rearrangement uses TRBV7-3 and TRBJ1-3; 9 bases fit TRBD1. The V segment lost 5 bases and the J segment 4 bases; nucleotides outside the gene matches: 9. The germline CDR1 and CDR2 sequences are SGHTA and FQGTGA. This CDR3 is built from 16 residues. The DNA for the CDR3 is TGTGCCAGCAGCCTAGGGACAGGGTTGGGAGGAAACACCATATATTTT. It yields the protein CASSLGTGLGGNTIYF.

In this sample, this clone turned up a few times. The chain is built from TRBV9 and TRBJ2-1, with 7 bases fitting TRBD1. CDR1 and CDR2 (germline): SGDLS, YYNGEE. The CDR3 consists of 14 residues. After removal of 4 bases from V and 7 bases from J, the junction contained 8 bases not matched to a gene. CDR3 protein: CASSPNPTGNEQFF. The CDR3 region has the DNA TGTGCCAGCAGCCCAAACCCGACAGGGAATGAGCAGTTCTTC.

The chain has TRBV19 and TRBJ1-5; D may be TRBD1 (6 bases). The CDR3 contains 15 residues. V gave up 6 bases and J gave up 4 bases, with 16 bases separating them. Germline assignment: CDR1 LNHDA and CDR2 SQIVND (reference sequence). CDR3 sequence: CASSPTGSENQPQHF. The CDR3, as DNA: TGTGCCAGTAGCCCGACAGGTTCGGAAAATCAGCCCCAGCATTTT.

The CDR3 here is CASSPGRGQGFVSYEQYF. In nucleotides, the CDR3 is TGTGCCAGCAGTCCGGGTAGGGGACAGGGCTTCGTTTCCTACGAGCAGTACTTC. J is TRBJ2-7 and V is TRBV11-2, with 9 bases aligning to TRBD1. The V gene's germline CDR1 is SGHAT and CDR2 FQNNGV. Germline trimming cut 6 bases from V and 1 base from J; bases unmatched to any gene: 16. There are 18 residues in the CDR3.

Comments on this clone: Other DNA sequences in the same sample also yield this CDR3. V and J are TRBV7-2 and TRBJ1-5; weak D call: TRBD1 (5 bases). Germline V gene sequence: CDR1 SGHTA, CDR2 FQGNSA. V was trimmed by 5 bases and J by 2 bases, leaving 10 bases between them. The CDR3 has 14 residues. This CDR3 reads CASSQDRGNQPQHF. The CDR3 bases are TGTGCCAGCAGCCAAGACAGAGGCAATCAGCCCCAGCATTTT.

The rearrangement uses TRBV6-1 and TRBJ2-3, with 15 nucleotides matching TRBD2. V shed 4 bases and J 6 bases; nucleotides not matched to a gene: 5. The CDR3 length is 16 residues. From germline, CDR1 is MNHNS and CDR2 SASEGT. CDR3 nucleotide sequence: TGTGCCAGCAGTGGGACTAGCGGGAGGGCAGCGGATACGCAGTATTTT. Encoded protein: CASSGTSGRAADTQYF.

The V and J genes are TRBV29-1 and TRBJ2-5; TRBD2 agrees at 7 bases. Germline V gene sequence: CDR1 SQVTM, CDR2 ANQGSEA. The CDR3 has 17 residues. With V trimmed by 4 bases and J by 7 bases, 21 bases remained unmatched. CDR3 in amino acids: CSVALVVQRGGLGTQYF. CDR3 sequence (DNA): TGCAGCGTTGCCTTGGTGGTACAGCGGGGAGGTTTGGGGACCCAGTACTTC.

This chain uses TRBV27 with TRBJ2-1; a weak D match, TRBD1 (6 bases). CDR1 is MNHEY and CDR2 is SMNVEV in the germline V gene (reference sequence). The V and J ends lost 2 bases and 0 bases respectively, with 11 bases between them. The CDR3 has 16 amino acids. The CDR3 is CASSLRTVGSYNEQFF. In DNA form, the CDR3 reads TGTGCCAGCAGTTTACGGACAGTTGGCTCCTACAATGAGCAGTTCTTC.

The chain carries TRBV5-1 and TRBJ2-1, with a possible D match to TRBD1 (7 bases). With 3 bases removed from V and 8 bases from J, the gap between germline ends came to 18 bases. The CDR3 contains 15 residues. From germline, CDR1 is SGHRS and CDR2 YFSETQ. The CDR3 here is CASSSTGSQRDEQFF. Here the CDR3 DNA reads TGCGCCAGCAGCTCGACAGGGAGCCAGCGGGATGAGCAGTTCTTC.

The chain couples TRBV19 to TRBJ2-3; TRBD1 agrees at 9 bases. The CDR3 totals 14 residues. V shed 9 bases and J 2 bases; nucleotides not matched to a gene: 6. Per the germline V gene, CDR1 is LNHDA and CDR2 is SQIVND (reference sequence). CDR3 amino acids: CASRGQGFTDTQYF. For the CDR3, the DNA is TGTGCCAGCCGCGGACAGGGGTTCACAGATACGCAGTATTTT.

The V and J genes are TRBV7-3 and TRBJ2-2; TRBD1 might be the D (6 bases). The V gene lost 0 bases and the J gene lost 6 bases, with 17 bases spanning the gap. There are 17 residues in the CDR3. CDR1 is SGHTA and CDR2 is FQGTGA in the germline V gene. CDR3 region: CASSLTRERGTAGELFF. The CDR3 DNA is TGTGCCAGCAGCTTAACAAGGGAAAGGGGGACCGCCGGGGAGCTGTTTTTT.

The chain is built from TRBV7-9 and TRBJ1-1, with D unresolved. From germline, CDR1 is SEHNR and CDR2 FQNEAQ (reference sequence). Trimming removed 5 bases from V and 10 bases from J, with 8 bases in between. The CDR3 is 10 amino acids. The CDR3 nucleotides are TGTGCCAGCAGCCCCAGAATAGCTTTCTTT. This gives the protein CASSPRIAFF.

On this clone: This sample also contains other DNA sequences that code for the same CDR3. This chain connects TRBV5-6 to TRBJ1-4; TRBD1 matches at 8 bases. This CDR3 has 14 residues. Losses at the gene ends were 4 bases for V and 8 bases for J; bases not matched to a gene: 7. CDR1 and CDR2 from the germline V gene are SGHDT and YYEEEE. CDR3 residues: CASSPGQGPEKLFF. The CDR3 nucleotides read TGTGCCAGCAGCCCAGGACAGGGCCCCGAAAAACTGTTTTTT.

The V gene is TRBV12-3 or TRBV12-4, the J gene TRBJ2-1; TRBD2 is a possible D gene (6 bases). CDR3 length equals 13 residues. V gave up 7 bases and J gave up 8 bases, with 15 bases separating them. CDR3 in DNA: TGTGCCAGCAAGGGACTGCCCCAGGATGAGCAGTTCTTC. Translating it yields CASKGLPQDEQFF.

This chain links TRBV5-1 with TRBJ2-5; maybe TRBD2 (6 bases). The CDR3 length is 15 residues. V was pared by 0 bases and J by 2 bases, with 11 bases between. The germline gives CDR1 SGHRS, CDR2 YFSETQ. The CDR3 bases are TGCGCCAGCAGCTTGGGCGGGGTCCCTCAAGAGACCCAGTACTTC. It translates to CASSLGGVPQETQYF.

This chain uses TRBV3-1 (or the pseudogene TRBV3-2) with TRBJ2-1; D is unclear. The CDR3 runs 14 residues. Germline V gives CDR1 LGHDT, CDR2 YNNKEL (reference sequence). V was shortened by 6 bases and J by 1 base, with 10 bases between the two germline ends. The CDR3 protein is CASSHRRSYNEQFF. Written as DNA, the CDR3 is TGTGCCAGCAGTCATCGCCGGTCCTACAATGAGCAGTTCTTC.

The chain carries TRBV12-3 or TRBV12-4 and TRBJ1-1; D not resolved. The CDR3 sequence is 13 residues long. Trimming pared 6 bases from V and 4 bases from J, leaving 12 bases between. CDR3 DNA: TGTGCCAGCAGAGAGGGTGGGAGCACTGAAGCTTTCTTT. This sequence encodes CASREGGSTEAFF.